Listed here are 20 T cell receptor beta chains from one sample, sequenced in a study of response to subunit inactivated influenza vaccine. MiXCR, run by TCRdb on the RT-PCR reads, gives a single entry per CDR3 protein. The repertoire holds more than 700,000 distinct CDR3 sequences, with around 20% as singletons. The starting material was PBMCs from blood, obtained 5 days after vaccination. The origin of the receptors is a man aged 50-60 years who received an inactivated influenza vaccine.

This clonotype was counted a few times. The genes are TRBV6-1 and TRBJ2-1; TRBD1 or TRBD2 may be the D gene (6 bases each). Trimming pared 5 bases from V and 9 bases from J, leaving 26 bases between. The CDR3 is made up of 17 amino acids. Germline CDR1 reads MNHNS; CDR2 reads SASEGT. The CDR3 loop is CASSRQIARGMGGEQFF. CDR3 bases: TGTGCCAGCAGTCGCCAGATAGCGAGGGGGATGGGGGGTGAGCAGTTCTTC.

This clonotype was seen only a few times. This chain connects TRBV9 to TRBJ1-2, with 9 positions matching TRBD1. The ends lost 6 bases at V and 2 bases at J; junction bases unmatched: 8. Per the germline V gene, CDR1 is SGDLS and CDR2 is YYNGEE. This CDR3 region has 15 residues. CDR3 residues: CASTASGQGNYGYTF. In DNA, the CDR3 is TGTGCCAGCACCGCTTCGGGACAGGGAAACTATGGCTACACCTTC.

The table lists this clonotype with a few counts. The V gene is TRBV6-1, the J gene TRBJ1-1; TRBD1 agrees at 9 bases. The V segment lost 8 bases and the J segment 6 bases; nucleotides outside the gene matches: 10. The CDR3 extends over 14 amino acids. CDR1 is MNHNS, CDR2 SASEGT, per germline. The CDR3 is CASYWPGQGAEAFF. The CDR3 DNA reads TGTGCCAGCTACTGGCCGGGACAGGGTGCTGAAGCTTTCTTT.

This clonotype has a count of ten or more. V gene TRBV4-3 combines with J gene TRBJ1-4; no reliable D call. The germline V gene encodes CDR1 LGHNA and CDR2 YSLEER. The CDR3 extends over 13 amino acids. The V and J ends lost 1 base and 8 bases respectively, with 8 bases between them. The CDR3 sequence: CASSQVEEEKLFF. As DNA, the CDR3 is TGCGCCAGCAGCCAAGTGGAGGAGGAAAAACTGTTTTTT.

The V gene is TRBV12-3 or TRBV12-4, the J gene TRBJ2-7; D may be TRBD2 (5 bases). With 6 bases removed from V and 1 base from J, the gap between germline ends came to 13 bases. The CDR3 is 14 residues long. The chain's CDR3 is CASSATTGSYEQYF. The CDR3, as DNA: TGTGCCAGCAGCGCGACTACTGGGTCCTACGAGCAGTACTTC.

This chain joins TRBV4-2 and TRBJ2-6; 9 nucleotides agree with TRBD1. Trimming at V came to 1 base and at J to 2 bases, leaving 6 bases not matched to a gene. The germline gives CDR1 LGHNA, CDR2 YNFKEQ. The CDR3 contains 18 residues. Written as DNA, the CDR3 is TGTGCCAGCAGCCAAGGTCTGGGACAGGGAACTGGGGCCAACGTCCTGACTTTC. Amino acids: CASSQGLGQGTGANVLTF.

The chain is built from TRBV7-6 and TRBJ2-5; 11 nucleotides align to TRBD2. Germline CDR1 reads SGHVS; CDR2 reads FNYEAQ. With 5 bases clipped from V and 4 bases from J, the junction kept 9 bases outside the gene matches. This CDR3 is built from 16 residues. The CDR3 DNA reads TGTGCCAGCAGCGTCTATAGCGGGGGGGCCGGAGAGACCCAGTACTTC. Translated: CASSVYSGGAGETQYF.

This clonotype was found many times. This chain connects TRBV29-1 to TRBJ2-7; 10 bases are a match to TRBD1. V lost 5 bases to trimming and J lost 7 bases; unmatched junction nucleotides: 14. Per the germline V gene, CDR1 is SQVTM and CDR2 is ANQGSEA. The CDR3 is 15 amino acids. As DNA, the CDR3 is TGCAGCGTTTGTGAGGGGACAGGGGTTCTTGTTGAGCAGTACTTC. It specifies CSVCEGTGVLVEQYF.

This clonotype was picked up a small number of times. This chain uses TRBV18 with TRBJ2-3, with TRBD2 matching over 8 bases. The CDR3 is 16 amino acids. Looked up from germline, CDR1 is KGHSH and CDR2 is LQKENI. With 4 bases clipped from V and 1 base from J, the junction kept 7 bases outside the gene matches. DNA of the CDR3: TGTGCCAGCTCACGAGGGCCGGGACTAGGCACAGATACGCAGTATTTT. Translating gives CASSRGPGLGTDTQYF. The full variable domain, in which reference TRBV18 and TRBJ2-3 provide the parts outside the CDR3, is NAGVMQNPRHLVRRRGQEARLRCSPMKGHSHVYWYRQLPEEGLKFMVYLQKENIIDESGMPKERFSAEFPKEGPSILRIQQVVRGDSAAYFCASSRGPGLGTDTQYFGPGTRLTVL.

This clonotype was seen only a few times. The rearrangement uses TRBV4-2 and TRBJ1-2; D is unresolved. This CDR3 comprises 15 residues. CDR1 and CDR2 from the germline V gene are LGHNA and YNFKEQ. With 3 bases removed from V and 1 base from J, the gap between germline ends came to 12 bases. In DNA form, the CDR3 reads TGTGCCAGCAGCCAGTTTGACGGAGATAACTATGGCTACACCTTC. This encodes CASSQFDGDNYGYTF.

The J gene is TRBJ1-5, the V gene TRBV19, with D perhaps matching TRBD1 (5 bases). V was trimmed by 1 base and J by 9 bases, leaving 13 bases between them. CDR1 is LNHDA, CDR2 SQIVND, per germline (reference sequence). The CDR3 contains 14 residues. CDR3 region: CASSIAEGMGPQHF. CDR3 DNA sequence: TGTGCCAGTAGTATAGCGGAGGGGATGGGGCCCCAGCATTTT.

This clonotype turned up a few times. The chain combines TRBV12-3 or TRBV12-4 with TRBJ2-1, with 7 positions matching TRBD1. The CDR3 runs 15 residues. The junction had 10 bases not matched to a gene; V was cut back by 6 bases and J by 5 bases. The CDR3 sequence is CASRNDRVGDNEQFF. DNA of the CDR3: TGTGCCAGCAGAAACGACAGGGTAGGTGACAATGAGCAGTTCTTC.

The rearrangement links TRBV18 to TRBJ2-5; D remains ambiguous. The germline gives CDR1 KGHSH, CDR2 LQKENI. The CDR3 length is 13 residues. V lost 0 bases, J lost 1 base, and 3 bases lay in between. The CDR3 is CASSPPFQETQYF. CDR3 nucleotides: TGTGCCAGCTCACCACCGTTCCAAGAGACCCAGTACTTC.

The chain recombines TRBV28 with TRBJ1-2; weak D call: TRBD1 (6 bases). The germline V gene has CDR1 MDHEN and CDR2 SYDVKM. Trimming took 6 bases from V and 8 from J, leaving 16 bases between them. CDR3 length: 13 residues. CDR3 DNA: TGTGCCAGCAGCTTCGGGACACTCCGAGGCTACACCTTC. It encodes CASSFGTLRGYTF.

The chain combines TRBV6-5 with TRBJ2-5; 7 nucleotides agree with TRBD1. The ends lost 0 bases at V and 1 base at J; junction bases unmatched: 8. The CDR3 spans 17 residues. Germline V gene data show CDR1 as MNHEY and CDR2 as SVGAGI. Here the CDR3 reads CASSYSRTGGTQETQYF. Written as DNA, the CDR3 is TGTGCCAGCAGTTACTCCCGGACAGGTGGGACCCAAGAGACCCAGTACTTC.

The rearrangement uses TRBV24-1 and TRBJ2-1; D is ambiguous. The CDR3 extends over 11 amino acids. The germline V gene encodes CDR1 KGHDR and CDR2 SFDVKD. Trimming removed 5 bases from V and 5 bases from J, with 3 bases in between. Here the CDR3 reads CATSAHNEQFF. The CDR3, as DNA: TGTGCCACCAGTGCCCACAATGAGCAGTTCTTC.

In its sample, this clonotype was seen a few times. J is TRBJ2-7 and V is TRBV7-2; TRBD1 might be the D (7 bases). Germline assignment: CDR1 SGHTA and CDR2 FQGNSA. The V gene lost 5 bases and the J gene lost 7 bases, with 21 bases spanning the gap. The CDR3 has 15 residues. CDR3 region: CASSGGGTGAGEQYF. The DNA of the CDR3 is TGTGCCAGCAGCGGAGGGGGTACAGGGGCGGGGGAGCAGTACTTC.

This clonotype was recorded a few times. The gene calls are TRBV12-3 or TRBV12-4 and TRBJ1-6; D remains ambiguous. V lost 8 bases and J lost 0, with 11 bases in between. The CDR3 is made up of 15 amino acids. The CDR3 spells CASYKTGSYNSPLHF. CDR3 DNA: TGTGCCAGCTACAAGACGGGCTCCTATAATTCACCCCTCCACTTT.

The chain links TRBV5-1 to TRBJ2-7; TRBD2 aligns across 7 bases. V lost 4 bases, J lost 3 bases, and 7 bases stayed unmatched. Germline V gives CDR1 SGHRS, CDR2 YFSETQ. The CDR3 length is 14 residues. Here the CDR3 reads CASSPSGVRYEQYF. The CDR3 nucleotides read TGCGCCAGCAGCCCGAGCGGGGTCCGCTACGAGCAGTACTTC. The whole variable domain, remainder taken from reference TRBV5-1 and TRBJ2-7, is KAGVTQTPRYLIKTRGQQVTLSCSPISGHRSVSWYQQTPGQGLQFLFEYFSETQRNKGNFPGRFSGRQFSNSRSEMNVSTLELGDSALYLCASSPSGVRYEQYFGPGTRLTVT.

This clonotype was seen only a few times. V usage is TRBV7-2 and J usage is TRBJ2-1; TRBD2 aligns across 9 bases. Germline loops: CDR1 SGHTA, CDR2 FQGNSA. The ends lost 1 base at V and 5 bases at J; junction bases unmatched: 6. CDR3 length equals 16 residues. CDR3 in DNA: TGTGCCAGCAGCTTAGTAGCGGGAGCGTGGCACAATGAGCAGTTCTTC. Its protein is CASSLVAGAWHNEQFF. Together with reference TRBV7-2 and TRBJ2-1, the CDR3 gives the full variable domain: GAGVSQSPSNKVTEKGKDVELRCDPISGHTALYWYRQSLGQGLEFLIYFQGNSAPDKSGLPSDRFSAERTGGSVSTLTIQRTQQEDSAVYLCASSLVAGAWHNEQFFGPGTRLTVL.